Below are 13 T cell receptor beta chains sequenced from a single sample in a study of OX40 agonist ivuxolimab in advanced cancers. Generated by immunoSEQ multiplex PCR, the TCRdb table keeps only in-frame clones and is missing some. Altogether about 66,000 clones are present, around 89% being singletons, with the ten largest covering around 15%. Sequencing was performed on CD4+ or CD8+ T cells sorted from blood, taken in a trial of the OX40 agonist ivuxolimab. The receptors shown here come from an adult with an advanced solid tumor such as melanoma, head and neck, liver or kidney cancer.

Here the CDR3 reads CASSEATGANQPQHF. CDR3 coding DNA: TGTGCCAGCAGTGAAGCGACAGGGGCCAATCAGCCCCAGCATTTT. This chain links TRBV2 with TRBJ1-5, with 8 bases fitting TRBD1. The V segment lost 0 bases and the J segment 3 bases; nucleotides outside the gene matches: 1. This CDR3 comprises 15 residues. The V gene's germline CDR1 is SNHLY and CDR2 FYNNEI.

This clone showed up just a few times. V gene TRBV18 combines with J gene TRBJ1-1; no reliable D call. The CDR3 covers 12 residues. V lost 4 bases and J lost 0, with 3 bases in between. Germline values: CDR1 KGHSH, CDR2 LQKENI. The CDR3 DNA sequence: TGTGCCAGCTCACTCTTGAACACTGAAGCTTTCTTT. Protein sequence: CASSLLNTEAFF. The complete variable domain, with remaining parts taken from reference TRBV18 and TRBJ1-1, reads NAGVMQNPRHLVRRRGQEARLRCSPMKGHSHVYWYRQLPEEGLKFMVYLQKENIIDESGMPKERFSAEFPKEGPSILRIQQVVRGDSAAYFCASSLLNTEAFFGQGTRLTVV.

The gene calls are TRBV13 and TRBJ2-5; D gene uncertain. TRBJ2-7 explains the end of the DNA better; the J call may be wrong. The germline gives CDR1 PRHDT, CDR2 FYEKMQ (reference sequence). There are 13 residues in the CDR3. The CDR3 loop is CASSPRMTYEQYF. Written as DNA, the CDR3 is TGTGCCAGCAGCCCCCGGATGACCTACGAGCAGTACTTC.

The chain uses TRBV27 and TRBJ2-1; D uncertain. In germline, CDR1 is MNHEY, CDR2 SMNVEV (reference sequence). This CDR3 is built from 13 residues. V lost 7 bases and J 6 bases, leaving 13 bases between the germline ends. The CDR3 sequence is CASTRIWGNEQFF. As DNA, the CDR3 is TGTGCCAGCACCCGGATCTGGGGCAATGAGCAGTTCTTC.

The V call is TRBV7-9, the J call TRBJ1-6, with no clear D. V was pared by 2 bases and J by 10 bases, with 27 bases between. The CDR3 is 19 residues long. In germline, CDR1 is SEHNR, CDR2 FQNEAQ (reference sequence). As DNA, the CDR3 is TGTGCCAGCAGCTTACTTTTCAACCCCAGACCGATACACCAGTCACCCCTCCACTTT. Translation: CASSLLFNPRPIHQSPLHF.

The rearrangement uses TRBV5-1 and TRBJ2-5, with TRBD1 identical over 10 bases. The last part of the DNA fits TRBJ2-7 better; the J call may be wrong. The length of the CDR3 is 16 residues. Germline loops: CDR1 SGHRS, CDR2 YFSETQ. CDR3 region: CASSLERTGGSYEQYF. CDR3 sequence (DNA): TGCGCCAGCAGCTTGGAAAGGACAGGGGGCTCCTACGAGCAGTACTTC.

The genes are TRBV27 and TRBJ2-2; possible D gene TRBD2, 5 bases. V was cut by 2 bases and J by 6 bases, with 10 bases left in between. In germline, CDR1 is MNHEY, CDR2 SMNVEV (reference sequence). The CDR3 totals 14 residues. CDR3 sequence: CASSLGLWSGELFF. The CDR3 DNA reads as TGTGCCAGCAGTTTAGGACTCTGGTCCGGGGAGCTGTTTTTT.

CDR3 coding DNA: TGTGCCAGCAGCTTGGCCGGGGGAGCTAACTATGGCTACACCTTC. It codes for CASSLAGGANYGYTF. This chain uses TRBV5-6 with TRBJ1-2, with a possible D match to TRBD1 (5 bases). Germline-derived CDR1 and CDR2 are SGHDT and YYEEEE. CDR3 size: 15 residues. V gave up 0 bases and J gave up 0 bases, with 9 bases separating them.

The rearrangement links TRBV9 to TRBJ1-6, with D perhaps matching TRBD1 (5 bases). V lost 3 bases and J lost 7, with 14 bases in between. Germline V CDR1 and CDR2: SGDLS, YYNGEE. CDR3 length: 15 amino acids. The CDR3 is CASSDLQGGNSPLHF. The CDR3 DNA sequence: TGTGCCAGCAGCGACCTCCAGGGAGGAAATTCACCCCTCCACTTT.

The CDR3 bases are TGTGCCAGCAGCTTGAGGGGCGGGACAGGGGCGGACGAGCAGTACTTC. This translates into CASSLRGGTGADEQYF. This rearrangement joins TRBV5-6 to TRBJ2-7; 10 nucleotides agree with TRBD1. J was trimmed by 5 bases and V by 1 base; bases with no gene match: 9. The CDR3 is 16 residues long. Germline CDR1 and CDR2: SGHDT and YYEEEE.

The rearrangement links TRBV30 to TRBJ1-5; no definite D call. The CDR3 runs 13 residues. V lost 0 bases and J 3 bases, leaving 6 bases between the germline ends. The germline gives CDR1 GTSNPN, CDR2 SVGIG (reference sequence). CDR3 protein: CAWSVGNNQPQHF. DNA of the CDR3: TGTGCCTGGAGTGTAGGGAACAATCAGCCCCAGCATTTT.

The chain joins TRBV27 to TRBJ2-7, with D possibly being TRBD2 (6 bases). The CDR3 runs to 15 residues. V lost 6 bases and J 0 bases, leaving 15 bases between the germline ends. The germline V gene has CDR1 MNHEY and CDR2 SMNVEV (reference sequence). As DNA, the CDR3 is TGTGCCAGCAGCCTAACTAGCAGATACTCCTACGAGCAGTACTTC. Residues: CASSLTSRYSYEQYF.

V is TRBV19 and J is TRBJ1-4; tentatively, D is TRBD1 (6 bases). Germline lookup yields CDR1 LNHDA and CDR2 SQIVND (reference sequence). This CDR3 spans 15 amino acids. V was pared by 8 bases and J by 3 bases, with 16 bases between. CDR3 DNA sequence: TGTGCCAGTCAACTCCGGACAGTCCCTAATGAAAAACTGTTTTTT. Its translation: CASQLRTVPNEKLFF. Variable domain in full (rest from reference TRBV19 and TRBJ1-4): DGGITQSPKYLFRKEGQNVTLSCEQNLNHDAMYWYRQDPGQGLRLIYYSQIVNDFQKGDIAEGYSVSREKKESFPLTVTSAQKNPTAFYLCASQLRTVPNEKLFFGSGTQLSVL.